This T cell receptor (beta chain) was sequenced for a study of CD8+CD57+ T cells in acquired aplastic anemia. Looking at the study overall: Average DNA yield from sorted CD4+ and CD8+ cells was approximately 3 ug.

Genomic DNA, the template, was used for profiling of the TCR beta VDJ and CDR3. TCRdb redid the calling of the reads with MiXCR, one entry per CDR3 protein. The sample contains a few hundred thousand distinct CDR3 sequences, 61% of which appear only once. Study-wide results and caveats: CD8+ Simpson's diversity did not differ significantly between patients and controls.

The CDR3 has 15 amino acids. Germline lookup yields CDR1 LGHDT and CDR2 YNNKEL (reference sequence). J gave up 3 bases and V 3 bases, and 3 bases lay outside the gene matches. This clonotype was detected only a few times. Its antigen is unidentified. The sequencing input was sorted CD4+, CD8+, or CD8+CD57+ T cells (not recorded which) from PBMCs. The rearrangement joins TRBV3-1 to TRBJ2-2, with 8 bases that match TRBD1. The TCR was taken from a human donor in good health. DNA of the CDR3: TGTGCCAGCAGCCAGACAGGGGAAGACACCGGGGAGCTGTTTTTT. It codes for CASSQTGEDTGELFF.